A selection of T cell receptor beta chains follows, all from one sample in a study of shared clonotypes between healthy human individuals. The assay was immunoSEQ multiplex PCR, and TCRdb's table has in-frame clones only and misses some. The repertoire has hundreds of thousands of clones, roughly 79% of them found once; the top ten carry 9.5% to 15%. The sequencing sample was made of PBMCs. The receptors here all came from a woman between 35 and 50 years old in good health. Some clones in this sample may be carry-over from other donors' samples. Both conserved end residues are part of each CDR3. The D gene is left open where the match is weak. Some rows mark clone size as missing; the rest say once, few, many or name a class of expanded clone.

cdr3_aa	cdr3_nt	j_call	clone_size	d_call	v_call
CASSLGLFSGSRYNEQFF	TGTGCCAGCAGCTTAGGCTTATTTAGCGGGAGTAGGTACAATGAGCAGTTCTTC	TRBJ2-1	-	TRBD2	TRBV7-6
CASSIRRDGVGYTF	TGTGCCAGCAGTATCCGGAGGGACGGAGTAGGCTACACCTTC	TRBJ1-2	few	-	TRBV2
CASSRLSGANVLTF	TGTGCCAGCAGCCGACTTTCTGGGGCCAACGTCCTGACTTTC	TRBJ2-6	-	-	TRBV6-6
CASSPRANPGELFF	TGTGCCAGCAGCCCCCGGGCAAACCCCGGGGAGCTGTTTTTT	TRBJ2-2	few	-	TRBV7-6
CASSVGGQGNIQYF	TGTGCCAGCAGCGTCGGGGGACAGGGAAACATTCAGTACTTC	TRBJ2-4	-	TRBD1	TRBV5-4
CASRERARVAGELFF	TGTGCCAGCAGGGAACGGGCGCGGGTGGCCGGGGAGCTGTTTTTT	TRBJ2-2	-	-	TRBV4-2
CATSRDLAEANTGELFF	TGTGCCACCAGCAGAGATCTGGCGGAGGCGAACACCGGGGAGCTGTTTTTT	TRBJ2-2	-	-	TRBV15
CAWSLGTGGTWQYF	TGTGCCTGGAGTCTGGGGACAGGGGGTACTTGGCAGTACTTC	TRBJ2-7	-	TRBD1	TRBV30
CASSLEPGRGGNTIYF	TGTGCCAGCAGCTTGGAACCCGGTAGGGGCGGAAACACCATATATTTT	TRBJ1-3	-	-	TRBV7-9
CASSFRGSAYEQYF	TGTGCCAGCAGTTTCAGGGGGTCCGCCTACGAGCAGTACTTC	TRBJ2-7	few	TRBD1	TRBV28
CASSLDGTGFNQPQHF	TGCGCCAGCAGCTTGGACGGGACAGGTTTCAATCAGCCCCAGCATTTT	TRBJ1-5	-	TRBD1	TRBV5-1
CATTQARKETQYF	TGTGCCACCACACAGGCGAGGAAAGAGACCCAGTACTTC	TRBJ2-5	-	-	TRBV10-3
CASSSPPSGGQPQHF	TGTGCCAGCAGTTCCCCACCCAGCGGGGGTCAGCCCCAGCATTTT	TRBJ1-5	-	-	TRBV28
CASSSTRQPANYGYTF	TGTGCCAGCAGCTCGACCAGACAGCCAGCTAACTATGGCTACACCTTC	TRBJ1-2	-	-	TRBV7-2
CAGGGAGNTIYF	TGTGCCGGAGGGGGGGCCGGAAACACCATATATTTT	TRBJ1-3	-	-	TRBV7-8
CASSNRGLAQYF	TGTGCCAGCAGCAACAGGGGTTTGGCGCAGTATTTT	TRBJ2-3	-	TRBD1	TRBV6-5
CASSQLGGKNIQYF	TGCGCCAGCAGCCAACTCGGGGGGAAAAACATTCAGTACTTC	TRBJ2-4	many	TRBD2	TRBV4-1
CASSAGTVLYGYTF	TGTGCCAGCAGCGCCGGGACAGTCCTCTATGGCTACACCTTC	TRBJ1-2	-	TRBD1	TRBV6-4
CASSSTGTSSYEQYF	TGTGCCAGCAGTTCTACCGGGACTAGCTCCTACGAGCAGTACTTC	TRBJ2-7	-	TRBD2	TRBV6-6
CASSPRGEDSSYEQYF	TGTGCCAGCAGCCCCCGAGGAGAGGACAGCTCCTACGAGCAGTACTTC	TRBJ2-7	-	-	TRBV9
CASRIAGGQDTQYF	TGTGCCAGCAGGATAGCGGGAGGGCAGGATACGCAGTATTTT	TRBJ2-3	-	TRBD2	TRBV6-1
CASSRFGTSGSTDTQYF	TGCGCCAGCAGCCGTTTCGGGACTAGCGGGAGCACAGATACGCAGTATTTT	TRBJ2-3	-	TRBD2	TRBV4-1
CASRTGTGSGGYTF	TGTGCCTCCAGAACAGGGACAGGGAGTGGCGGCTACACCTTC	TRBJ1-2	-	TRBD1	TRBV30
CASSRQTFRRTLCTEAFF	TGTGCCAGCAGTCGACAGACTTTCCGCCGGACCTTGTGCACTGAAGCTTTCTTT	TRBJ1-1	-	-	TRBV25-1
CASSKGQGAGTDTQYF	TGCGCCAGCAGCAAAGGACAGGGAGCTGGCACAGATACGCAGTATTTT	TRBJ2-3	-	TRBD1	TRBV5-1
CSVGSRNTGELFF	TGCAGCGTTGGGTCCAGGAACACCGGGGAGCTGTTTTTT	TRBJ2-2	-	-	TRBV29-1
CARRATRGELFF	TGTGCCAGGAGAGCCACCCGAGGGGAGCTGTTTTTT	TRBJ2-2	-	-	TRBV19